These T cell receptor beta chains were read from a single sample in a study of control samples from healthy donors and cancer patients. Assay: immunoSEQ multiplex PCR; the TCRdb copy retains only in-frame clones and omits some. The sample contains about 150,000 clones, roughly 93% of which appear only once. Input material: blood. The receptors come from a man aged 18 to 29 in good health. Each CDR3 is given with its conserved first and last residue. A D gene is named only where the DNA matches it firmly. Not all rows give a size; the values are once, few, many and, for expanded clones, a class.

V gene	D gene	J gene	clone size	CDR3 DNA	CDR3 protein
TRBV28	-	TRBJ2-1	-	TGTGCCAGCAGTTCCATCTCTGCGGAGACCTACAATGAGCAGTTCTTC	CASSSISAETYNEQFF
TRBV4-1	TRBD2	TRBJ2-3	-	TGCGCCAGCAGCCAAACCGGGACTAGCTTTGGAGATACGCAGTATTTT	CASSQTGTSFGDTQYF
TRBV7-8	-	TRBJ2-7	once	TGTGCCAGCAGCTTAGGCCCCCTAGGGGACGAGCAGTACTTC	CASSLGPLGDEQYF
TRBV13	-	TRBJ1-1	once	TGTGCCAGCAGCTCGGGACAAAGGGTTGAAGCTTTCTTT	CASSSGQRVEAFF
TRBV30	-	TRBJ1-3	-	TGTGCCTGGGCAGGCTCTGGAAACACCATATATTTT	CAWAGSGNTIYF
TRBV19	-	TRBJ2-5	-	TGTGCCAGTAGTATTTCGGGTAGCCAAGAGACCCAGTACTTC	CASSISGSQETQYF
TRBV9	-	TRBJ1-2	once	TGTGCCAGCAGCCGCCTCGAGGCGAATTCCTATGGCTACACCTTC	CASSRLEANSYGYTF
TRBV5-1	-	TRBJ1-1	-	TGCGCCAGCAGCTCGGGGGTCCCGGGCGGGGGTGCTTTCTTT	CASSSGVPGGGAFF
TRBV29-1	-	TRBJ2-1	-	TGCAGCGTTGGTATAGGGGGTAGCTATGAGCAGTTCTTC	CSVGIGGSYEQFF
TRBV5-5	-	TRBJ1-2	-	TGTGCCAGCAGCTTGGTCACAGACAACTATGGCTACACCTTC	CASSLVTDNYGYTF
TRBV4-1	-	TRBJ1-2	-	TGCGCCAGCAGCCAAGACGGGAATATCTATGGCTACACCTTC	CASSQDGNIYGYTF
TRBV3-1/TRBV3-2	TRBD1	TRBJ1-3	-	TGTGCCAGCAGCCAAGATTTGGGACAGGGAAACACCATATATTTT	CASSQDLGQGNTIYF
TRBV6-2/TRBV6-3	-	TRBJ1-1	-	TGTGCCAGCAGTTATGCAGTGAACACTGAAGCTTTCTTT	CASSYAVNTEAFF
TRBV5-6	TRBD1	TRBJ1-2	-	TGTGCCAGCAGCTTGGACCTAACAGGGGTTGGCTACACCTTC	CASSLDLTGVGYTF
TRBV18	-	TRBJ2-5	-	TGTGCCAGCTCACCGAGGGAGGAGACCCAGTACTTC	CASSPREETQYF
TRBV7-8	-	TRBJ2-1	-	TGTGCCAGCAGCTTCTGGGAGGAGGCCTACAATGAGCAGTTCTTC	CASSFWEEAYNEQFF
TRBV24-1	-	TRBJ2-1	-	TGTGCCACCAGTGAACACAATGAGCAGTTCTTC	CATSEHNEQFF
TRBV7-8	-	TRBJ2-1	-	TGTGCCAGCAGCCACCTCATAAGGTCCGGGCCTTACAATGAGCAGTTCTTC	CASSHLIRSGPYNEQFF
TRBV7-3	-	TRBJ1-2	-	TGTGCCAGCAGCCCTGGGGTGACAGATCCCTATGGCTACACCTTC	CASSPGVTDPYGYTF
TRBV7-9	-	TRBJ2-1	once	TGTGCCAGCAGCTTATTCTCGGCGCTAGCTGGGACGCGGTACAATGAGCAGTTCTTC	CASSLFSALAGTRYNEQFF
TRBV5-5	-	TRBJ2-6	-	TGTGCCAGCAGCTTGCCCCCATTGAGGGGCCGATACTCTGGGGCCAACGTCCTGACTTTC	CASSLPPLRGRYSGANVLTF
TRBV4-1	-	TRBJ2-7	-	TGCGCCAGCAGCCATAGACAGGCGTCCAGGGACGAGCAGTACTTC	CASSHRQASRDEQYF
TRBV6-1	-	TRBJ1-4	-	TGTGCCAGCAGTGAAGGATTTCGTGGTGGCGGGGAAAAACTGTTTTTT	CASSEGFRGGGEKLFF
TRBV6-6	-	TRBJ1-6	-	TGTGCCAGCAGTTTACCCCCGGCCGGGATAACTGAACCCCTCCACTTT	CASSLPPAGITEPLHF
TRBV18	-	TRBJ1-1	-	TGTGCCAGCTCACCATACAGTGAGAACACTGAAGCTTTCTTT	CASSPYSENTEAFF
TRBV4-3	-	TRBJ2-3	once	TGCGCCAGCAGCCAAGAGACAGGTCCCCAACATACGCAGTATTTT	CASSQETGPQHTQYF
TRBV6-5	-	TRBJ1-1	-	TGTGCCAGCACAATGAACACTGAAGCTTTCTTT	CASTMNTEAFF
TRBV7-2	TRBD1	TRBJ1-4	once	TGTGCCAGCAGCTTAGGGGACAGTCAAAAACTGTTTTTT	CASSLGDSQKLFF
TRBV9	-	TRBJ1-2	-	TGTGCCAGCAGCGCCGAGACAGAGAACTATGGCTACACCTTC	CASSAETENYGYTF
TRBV19	-	TRBJ2-3	-	TGTGCCAGTAGTATAGCTGGAAATACGCAGTATTTT	CASSIAGNTQYF
TRBV5-1	-	TRBJ1-3	-	TGCGCCAGCAGCCCGGGCCGCGACGGAAACACCATATATTTT	CASSPGRDGNTIYF
TRBV4-2	TRBD2	TRBJ2-7	-	TGTGCCAGCAGCCAAGTTAGGGAAAGCTTGGGACATAGCGGGGAGAGTTACGAGCAGTACTTC	CASSQVRESLGHSGESYEQYF
TRBV5-1	TRBD2	TRBJ2-7	few	TGCGCCAGCAGCACGTCGACTAGCGGGAGGGCTAGCGAGCAGTACTTC	CASSTSTSGRASEQYF
TRBV28	-	TRBJ1-1	-	TGTGCCAGCAGTTTTGGGGGGACGAGGGGTGAAGCTTTCTTT	CASSFGGTRGEAFF
TRBV29-1	-	TRBJ1-4	-	TGCAGCGTTGAAGATGACGGGACATCGAATGAAAAACTGTTTTTT	CSVEDDGTSNEKLFF
TRBV24-1	-	TRBJ2-7	-	TGTGCCACCAGTCACGGGTCCGAGCAGTACTTC	CATSHGSEQYF
TRBV7-9	TRBD1	TRBJ1-2	once	TGTGCCAGCAGCTTAGTGGAGACAGGGAGCTATGGCTACACCTTC	CASSLVETGSYGYTF
TRBV28	-	TRBJ1-2	-	TGTGCCAGCAGGGGGGTCGACTATGGCTACACCTTC	CASRGVDYGYTF
TRBV25-1	-	TRBJ1-1	once	TGTGCCAGCGATGGGGGGACTGAAGCTTTCTTT	CASDGGTEAFF
TRBV6-5	-	TRBJ1-6	once	TGTGCCAGCCACAAGAGCCTGGGGGCCGATCCCCTCCACTTT	CASHKSLGADPLHF
TRBV10-3	TRBD2	TRBJ2-1	-	TGTGCCATCAGGGGGACTAGCGGTTACAATGAGCAGTTCTTC	CAIRGTSGYNEQFF
TRBV20-1	-	TRBJ2-1	-	TGCAGTGCTAGTACCCGGGACATGGCGTTCTTC	CSASTRDMAFF
TRBV3-1/TRBV3-2	-	TRBJ2-2	-	TGTGCCAGCAGCGCCGGGACAACGAACACCGGGGAGCTGTTTTTT	CASSAGTTNTGELFF
TRBV4-2	-	TRBJ1-2	-	TGTGCCAGCAGCCAAGATCGGGGCTACACCTTC	CASSQDRGYTF
TRBV28	-	TRBJ1-5	-	TGTGCCAGCAGTCGGCCGCTGGGGAATCAGCCCCAGCATTTT	CASSRPLGNQPQHF
TRBV9	-	TRBJ1-1	-	TGTGCCAGCAGCGGACGGACTGGGAACACTGAAGCTTTCTTT	CASSGRTGNTEAFF
TRBV18	TRBD1	TRBJ1-4	-	TGTGCCAGCTCACCTAGACAGGGCGTGGACGAAAAACTGTTTTTT	CASSPRQGVDEKLFF
TRBV3-1/TRBV3-2	TRBD2	TRBJ2-1	once	TGTGCCAGCAGCCTCAGGCCGCGGGCTAGCGGGAGGGACAATGAGCAGTTCTTC	CASSLRPRASGRDNEQFF
TRBV10-3	TRBD1	TRBJ1-5	-	TGTGCCATCAGTGCGGGACAGGAGGATCAGCCCCAGCATTTT	CAISAGQEDQPQHF
TRBV5-5	-	TRBJ2-7	-	TGTGCCAGCAGCTTGTCCGCATCCACCCCGGTCTACGAGCAGTACTTC	CASSLSASTPVYEQYF
TRBV4-2	-	TRBJ2-2	-	TGTGCGAGTTCCCATAACACCGGGGAGCTGTTTTTT	CASSHNTGELFF
TRBV29-1	-	TRBJ1-2	few	TGCAGCGTCCTTAACCCCTCCGGGAGCTATGGCTACACCTTC	CSVLNPSGSYGYTF
TRBV28	-	TRBJ1-2	-	TGTGCCAGCAGTTTCCGGGGGGTTGGCTACACCTTC	CASSFRGVGYTF
TRBV6-5	-	TRBJ1-1	-	TGTGCCAGCATCAAGACAGCTGAAGCTTTCTTT	CASIKTAEAFF
TRBV25-1	TRBD2	TRBJ2-1	-	TGTGCCAGCAGCGCCCCGGGACTAGCGATATTTCGCGGTGAGCAGTTCTTC	CASSAPGLAIFRGEQFF
TRBV18	-	TRBJ2-7	-	TGTGCCAGCTCAACGTGGGGCTACGAGCAGTACTTC	CASSTWGYEQYF